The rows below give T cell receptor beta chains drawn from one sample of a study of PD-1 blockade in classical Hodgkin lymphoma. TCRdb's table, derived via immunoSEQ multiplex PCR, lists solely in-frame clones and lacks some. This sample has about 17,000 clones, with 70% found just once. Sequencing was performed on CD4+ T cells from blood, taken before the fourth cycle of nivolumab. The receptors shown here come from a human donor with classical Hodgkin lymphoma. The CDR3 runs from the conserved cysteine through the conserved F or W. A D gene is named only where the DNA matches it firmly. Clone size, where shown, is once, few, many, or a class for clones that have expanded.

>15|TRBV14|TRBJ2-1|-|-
CASSLQSGSYNEQFF
TGTGCCAGCAGCCTACAAAGCGGGTCATACAATGAGCAGTTCTTC
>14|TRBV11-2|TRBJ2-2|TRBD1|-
CASSLTGVTGELFF
TGTGCCAGCAGCCTCACAGGGGTCACCGGGGAGCTGTTTTTT
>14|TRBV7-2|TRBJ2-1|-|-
CASSYLHRYNEQFF
TGTGCCAGCAGCTATCTTCACAGGTACAATGAGCAGTTCTTC
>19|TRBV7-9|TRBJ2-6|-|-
CASSLALWGFSSGANVLTF
TGTGCCAGCAGCTTAGCGCTGTGGGGGTTCAGCTCTGGGGCCAACGTCCTGACTTTC
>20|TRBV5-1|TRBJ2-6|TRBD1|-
CASSLMPGQGANYGANVLTF
TGCGCCAGCAGCTTGATGCCCGGACAGGGGGCGAATTATGGGGCCAACGTCCTGACTTTC
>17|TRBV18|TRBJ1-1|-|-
CASSPWTEPKLNTEAFF
TGTGCCAGCTCACCCTGGACAGAACCCAAGCTGAACACTGAAGCTTTCTTT
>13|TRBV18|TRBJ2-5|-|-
CASSRRSQETQYF
TGTGCCAGCTCACGTCGCAGTCAAGAGACCCAGTACTTC
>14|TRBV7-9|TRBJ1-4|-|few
CASSLDTANEKLFF
TGTGCCAGCAGCTTAGACACCGCTAATGAAAAACTGTTTTTT
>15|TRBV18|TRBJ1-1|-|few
CASSPQGRVNTEAFF
TGTGCCAGCTCCCCCCAAGGCAGGGTGAACACTGAAGCTTTCTTT
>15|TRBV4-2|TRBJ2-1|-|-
CASSPGANRYNEQFF
TGTGCCAGCAGCCCGGGGGCAAATCGGTACAATGAGCAGTTCTTC
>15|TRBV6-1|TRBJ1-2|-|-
CASSLGGGGGYGYTF
TGTGCCAGCAGTCTGGGTGGGGGGGGTGGCTATGGCTACACCTTC
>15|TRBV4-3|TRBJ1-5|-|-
CASSQGAFFNQPQHF
TGCGCCAGCAGCCAAGGAGCCTTCTTCAATCAGCCCCAGCATTTT
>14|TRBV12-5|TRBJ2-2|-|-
CASGLGGPTGELFF
TGTGCTAGTGGTTTGGGTGGGCCCACCGGGGAGCTGTTTTTT